The 21 T cell receptor beta chains below all came from one sample that was sequenced in a study of naive and memory T cell subsets. No antigen is known for these receptors. Study-level points and caveats: Especially in CD8 cells, naive repertoires contained a few larger clonotypes, possibly CD45RA-re-expressing memory cells.

Two oligonucleotides, mixed equimolar, formed the beta constant-region primer covering TRBC1 and TRBC2. Nested alpha and beta constant-region primers with the SP2 primer drove four PCR rounds on ligated cDNA. In TCRdb, the UMI-ligation and nested PCR reads were re-called with MiXCR into one record per CDR3 protein. The sample has around 160,000 distinct CDR3 sequences, approximately 24% seen once; the top ten hold 0.11%. The sample comprised naive CD4+ T cells from blood. These receptors were collected from a human donor in good health.

This chain uses TRBV30 with TRBJ2-2; 10 nucleotides line up with TRBD1. The CDR3 runs to 16 residues. CDR1 GTSNPN and CDR2 SVGIG come from the germline V gene (reference sequence). V lost 2 bases, J lost 2 bases, and 5 bases stayed unmatched. The CDR3 sequence is CAWSRGTGVNTGELFF. The DNA of the CDR3 is TGTGCCTGGAGTCGGGGGACAGGGGTTAACACCGGGGAGCTGTTTTTT.

The V and J genes are TRBV14 and TRBJ2-3, with D possibly TRBD1 on 5 matching bases. Germline V gene sequence: CDR1 SGHDN, CDR2 FVKESK. V was cut by 0 bases and J by 3 bases, with 13 bases left in between. The CDR3 runs to 16 residues. CDR3 sequence reads: CASSQERGPRTDTQYF. The CDR3 coding sequence is TGTGCCAGCAGCCAAGAAAGGGGCCCTAGGACAGATACGCAGTATTTT.

This chain links TRBV20-1 with TRBJ1-1; 7 bases fit TRBD1. Looked up from germline, CDR1 is DFQATT and CDR2 is SNEGSKA (reference sequence). The CDR3 has 13 amino acids. With V trimmed by 2 bases and J by 3 bases, 3 bases remained unmatched. The CDR3 spells CSARQGVDTEAFF. The CDR3 DNA reads TGCAGTGCTAGACAGGGGGTTGACACTGAAGCTTTCTTT.

This clonotype showed up just a few times. The J gene is TRBJ2-7, the V gene TRBV5-1; maybe TRBD1 (6 bases). The CDR3 totals 15 residues. V lost 4 bases and J lost 3, with 17 bases in between. From germline, CDR1 is SGHRS and CDR2 YFSETQ. This CDR3 is CASSSQGLPNYEQYF. The CDR3 DNA reads TGCGCCAGCAGCAGCCAGGGGTTGCCGAACTACGAGCAGTACTTC.

This clonotype has more than one count but fewer than ten. The chain is built from TRBV11-2 and TRBJ2-1; D not certain. CDR1 is SGHAT and CDR2 is FQNNGV in the germline V gene. The CDR3 runs 15 residues. With 1 base removed from V and 6 bases from J, the gap between germline ends came to 13 bases. The CDR3 DNA follows: TGTGCCAGCAGCTTAGTAGGCCAGCTCGGCAATGAGCAGTTCTTC. Protein product: CASSLVGQLGNEQFF.

This clonotype has only a few counts. V gene TRBV6-1 combines with J gene TRBJ1-4; the D gene is possibly TRBD1 (5 bases). Germline V gives CDR1 MNHNS, CDR2 SASEGT. The CDR3 contains 15 residues. V gave up 6 bases and J gave up 5 bases, with 16 bases separating them. CDR3 residues: CASSDGTAQNEKLFF. The CDR3 coding sequence is TGTGCCAGCAGCGACGGGACGGCTCAAAATGAAAAACTGTTTTTT.

CDR3 in amino acids: CSARRSGRFQDTQYF. Written as DNA, the CDR3 is TGCAGTGCTAGACGTAGCGGGAGATTTCAAGATACGCAGTATTTT. The V gene is TRBV20-1, the J gene TRBJ2-3, with 9 bases aligning to TRBD2. Germline loops: CDR1 DFQATT, CDR2 SNEGSKA (reference sequence). V dropped 2 bases and J dropped 5; count of bases not matched to a gene: 8. This CDR3 comprises 15 residues.

This chain uses TRBV28 with TRBJ2-3; TRBD2 agrees at 8 bases. V shed 6 bases, J shed 3 bases, and the junction held 2 bases outside the gene matches. Germline-derived CDR1 and CDR2 are MDHEN and SYDVKM. The CDR3 consists of 13 residues. CDR3 DNA sequence: TGTGCCAGCAGGCGACTAGCGACAGATACGCAGTATTTT. This encodes CASRRLATDTQYF.

In this sample, this clonotype turned up a few times. The chain is built from TRBV2 and TRBJ2-1, with 13 nucleotides matching TRBD2. V gave up 5 bases and J gave up 5 bases; unmatched junction bases: 9. The CDR3 is 17 residues long. The germline gives CDR1 SNHLY, CDR2 FYNNEI. CDR3 sequence (DNA): TGTGCCAGCAGTTTTCAAGGACTAGCGGGAGCGAACAATGAGCAGTTCTTC. It is translated as CASSFQGLAGANNEQFF.

This clonotype was found a few times. The rearrangement links TRBV20-1 to TRBJ1-2; possibly TRBD1 for D (5 bases). The V gene's germline CDR1 is DFQATT and CDR2 SNEGSKA (reference sequence). The CDR3 covers 14 residues. Trimming removed 3 bases from V and 8 bases from J, with 19 bases in between. CDR3 in DNA: TGCAGTGCTAGTCTCCCCGGGAGGGACCGGGGCTACACCTTC. This gives the protein CSASLPGRDRGYTF.

The V and J genes are TRBV4-2 and TRBJ2-3; 10 nucleotides align to TRBD2. Trimming at V came to 4 bases and at J to 5 bases, leaving 6 bases not matched to a gene. The CDR3 consists of 15 residues. Germline V gene data show CDR1 as LGHNA and CDR2 as YNFKEQ. CDR3 coding DNA: TGTGCCAGCAGCCCTCTAGCGGGAGTAGGAGATACGCAGTATTTT. Its translation: CASSPLAGVGDTQYF.

The chain couples TRBV20-1 to TRBJ2-5; TRBD1 agrees at 8 bases. CDR1 is DFQATT, CDR2 SNEGSKA, per germline (reference sequence). V was clipped by 6 bases and J by 5 bases; unmatched bases: 17. This CDR3 is built from 16 residues. This chain's CDR3 is CSANTPGSGGLETQYF. For the CDR3, the DNA is TGCAGTGCCAACACGCCGGGGTCAGGGGGCCTGGAGACCCAGTACTTC.

The V and J genes are TRBV10-3 and TRBJ2-1; D assignment may be TRBD1 or TRBD2 (5 bases each). Germline V lookup: CDR1 ENHRY, CDR2 SYGVKD. V lost 10 bases and J 4 bases, leaving 14 bases between the germline ends. The CDR3 is 13 amino acids. The CDR3 here is CASARDQYNEQFF. The DNA for the CDR3 is TGTGCCAGCGCCAGGGACCAATACAATGAGCAGTTCTTC.

This chain links TRBV28 with TRBJ2-7, with 7 positions matching TRBD2. CDR1 MDHEN and CDR2 SYDVKM come from the germline V gene. The CDR3 is 14 residues long. The V and J ends lost 6 bases and 0 bases, in that order; junction bases with no gene match: 5. CDR3 nucleotides: TGTGCCAGCAGGTGGACTAGGAGCTCCTACGAGCAGTACTTC. This codes for CASRWTRSSYEQYF.

This clonotype was observed at least ten times. The rearrangement uses TRBV7-2 and TRBJ2-1; 10 nucleotides agree with TRBD2. Germline V gene sequence: CDR1 SGHTA, CDR2 FQGNSA. The trim removed 1 base at V and 7 bases at J, leaving 4 bases unmatched. This CDR3 has 15 amino acids. This CDR3 is CASSLVWTSGNEQFF. The CDR3 coding sequence is TGTGCCAGCAGCTTAGTTTGGACTAGCGGAAATGAGCAGTTCTTC.

The genes are TRBV5-1 and TRBJ2-7; the match to TRBD2 covers 9 bases. Germline CDR1 and CDR2: SGHRS and YFSETQ. J gave up 0 bases and V 4 bases, and 2 bases lay outside the gene matches. The CDR3 length is 14 residues. Here the CDR3 DNA reads TGCGCCAGCAGCAATAGCGGGAGCTCCTACGAGCAGTACTTC. As protein: CASSNSGSSYEQYF.

This rearrangement joins TRBV20-1 to TRBJ2-5; the match to TRBD2 covers 12 bases. Germline values: CDR1 DFQATT, CDR2 SNEGSKA (reference sequence). The junction had 8 bases not matched to a gene; V was cut back by 4 bases and J by 5 bases. The CDR3 is made up of 15 amino acids. CDR3 nucleotides: TGCAGTGCTACGAGCCTAGCGGGAGGGGGGGAGACCCAGTACTTC. Amino acids: CSATSLAGGGETQYF.

In this sample, this clonotype turned up many times. This sequence joins TRBV6-6 and TRBJ2-1, with 7 nucleotides matching TRBD2. CDR1 is MNHNY and CDR2 is SVGAGI in the germline V gene (reference sequence). The length of the CDR3 is 14 residues. Germline trimming cut 2 bases from V and 8 bases from J; bases unmatched to any gene: 6. The CDR3 spells CASSYGAGRDEQFF. As DNA, the CDR3 is TGTGCCAGCAGTTACGGGGCAGGGAGGGATGAGCAGTTCTTC.

This clonotype was found a few times. This rearrangement joins TRBV12-3 or TRBV12-4 to TRBJ2-7, with D possibly TRBD1 on 5 matching bases. CDR3 length: 14 residues. Trimming took 2 bases from V and 5 from J, leaving 13 bases between them. The CDR3 region is CASSLYPGMHEQYF. CDR3 bases: TGTGCCAGCAGTTTATATCCAGGGATGCACGAGCAGTACTTC.

The CDR3 protein is CASMASGRDEQFF. The CDR3 nucleotides are TGTGCCAGCATGGCTAGCGGGAGGGATGAGCAGTTCTTC. This chain uses TRBV2 with TRBJ2-1, with 12 positions matching TRBD2. CDR1 and CDR2 from the germline V gene are SNHLY and FYNNEI. The CDR3 is made up of 13 amino acids. The junction had 3 bases not matched to a gene; V was cut back by 7 bases and J by 8 bases.

The CDR3 nucleotides read TGTGCCAGCAGTTTCCGGGACAGGGATTCCGGCTACACCTTC. Translated: CASSFRDRDSGYTF. J is TRBJ1-2 and V is TRBV6-6, with 9 bases identical to TRBD1. Per germline, CDR1 MNHNY and CDR2 SVGAGI (reference sequence). The CDR3 consists of 14 residues. V shed 4 bases and J 8 bases; nucleotides not matched to a gene: 8.